One sample yielded the 30 T cell receptor beta chains listed below, sequenced in a study of T cells in Graves' hyperthyroidism and ophthalmopathy. TCR beta CDR3 regions were amplified from RNA. An initial round of RT-PCR targeting the TCR CDR3 relied on the HTBI primer set. Using its own MiXCR run on the multiplex PCR reads, TCRdb lists one record per CDR3 protein. Of around 450,000 distinct CDR3 sequences in the sample, around a sixth were seen once. What was sequenced was blood. These receptors originate from a young woman with Graves' hyperthyroidism.

The chain carries TRBV2 and TRBJ1-2; D remains ambiguous. CDR1 is SNHLY and CDR2 is FYNNEI in the germline V gene. The CDR3 contains 15 residues. V was trimmed by 4 bases and J by 0 bases, leaving 12 bases between them. In DNA, the CDR3 is TGTGCCAGCAGTGGGCGGGCCAGATCTAACTATGGCTACACCTTC. This codes for CASSGRARSNYGYTF.

This clonotype showed up many times. In DNA form, the CDR3 reads TGTGCCAGCAGTGAAGCGCGAGGCAGGGGGCGTAACGAGCAGTACTTC. As protein: CASSEARGRGRNEQYF. The chain is built from TRBV2 and TRBJ2-7; 8 nucleotides match TRBD1. The CDR3 sequence is 16 residues long. Trimming cost V 0 bases and J 5 bases; bases outside gene matches: 9. Germline V gene lookup returns CDR1 SNHLY and CDR2 FYNNEI.

At least ten counts were recorded for this clonotype. The chain has TRBV29-1 and TRBJ1-1; D is perhaps TRBD1 (6 bases). Per germline, CDR1 SQVTM and CDR2 ANQGSEA. The V and J ends lost 7 bases and 0 bases respectively, with 12 bases between them. The CDR3 runs to 13 residues. The CDR3 spells CSARQDMNTEAFF. CDR3 in DNA: TGCAGCGCACGACAGGACATGAACACTGAAGCTTTCTTT.

The sample holds a few counts of this clonotype. The chain combines TRBV20-1 with TRBJ1-2; D possibly corresponds to TRBD1 (6 bases). Deletions cut 0 bases from V and 8 bases from J, with 16 bases between. The germline gives CDR1 DFQATT, CDR2 SNEGSKA (reference sequence). CDR3 length equals 14 residues. The CDR3 DNA reads TGCAGTGCTAGAGAGGGCGGGGGGGCAAAGGGCTACACCTTC. This encodes CSAREGGGAKGYTF.

This chain uses TRBV30 with TRBJ2-7; no reliable D call. The CDR3 is made up of 11 amino acids. Trimming pared 5 bases from V and 1 base from J, leaving 6 bases between. Germline V CDR1 and CDR2: GTSNPN, SVGIG (reference sequence). The CDR3 spells CAWGWSYEQYF. The CDR3 DNA sequence: TGTGCCTGGGGCTGGTCCTACGAGCAGTACTTC. Supplemented by reference TRBV30 and TRBJ2-7, the full variable domain reads SQTIHQWPATLVQPVGSPLSLECTVEGTSNPNLYWYRQAAGRGLQLLFYSVGIGQISSEVPQNLSASRPQDRQFILSSKKLLLSDSGFYLCAWGWSYEQYFGPGTRLTVT.

The chain links TRBV9 to TRBJ2-5; the D is unclear. V gave up 0 bases and J gave up 5 bases, with 8 bases separating them. The CDR3 is 13 residues long. Germline V gene lookup returns CDR1 SGDLS and CDR2 YYNGEE. CDR3 in amino acids: CASSVGIRETQYF. The CDR3 nucleotides read TGTGCCAGCAGCGTAGGGATTCGGGAGACCCAGTACTTC.

In this sample, this clonotype turned up many times. The chain is built from TRBV3-1 and TRBJ1-3; D gene unclear. V dropped 1 base and J dropped 0 bases, with 4 bases sitting between them. This CDR3 is 14 amino acids long. Looked up from germline, CDR1 is LGHDT and CDR2 is YNNKEL (reference sequence). This CDR3 is CASSQGFSGNTIYF. The CDR3 DNA sequence: TGTGCCAGCAGCCAAGGGTTCTCTGGAAACACCATATATTTT.

J is TRBJ2-7 and V is TRBV9, with D perhaps assigned TRBD1 or TRBD2 (6 bases each). In germline, CDR1 is SGDLS, CDR2 YYNGEE. V was shortened by 6 bases and J by 1 base, with 14 bases between the two germline ends. The CDR3 is 14 residues long. The CDR3 region has the DNA TGTGCCAGCAATCCTGGGGGGCTTTCCTACGAGCAGTACTTC. Encoded protein: CASNPGGLSYEQYF.

This clonotype occurred many times. V usage is TRBV20-1 and J usage is TRBJ1-1; a possible D gene is TRBD1 (5 bases). The germline V gene encodes CDR1 DFQATT and CDR2 SNEGSKA (reference sequence). Trimming took off 5 bases at V and 1 base at J, with 11 bases between the two ends. CDR3 size: 13 residues. CDR3 coding DNA: TGCAGTGCTTCCCAGGGCCCGAACACTGAAGCTTTCTTT. Encoded protein: CSASQGPNTEAFF.

The chain employs TRBV11-3 and TRBJ2-2; D gene uncertain. This CDR3 has 13 amino acids. Trimming left V 4 bases short and J 3 bases short, with 6 bases between. Germline values: CDR1 SGHNT, CDR2 YENEEA. The CDR3 nucleotides read TGTGCCAGCAGCTGGGAATACACCGGGGAGCTGTTTTTT. This translates into CASSWEYTGELFF.

In its sample, this clonotype was seen many times. V usage is TRBV6-2 or TRBV6-3 and J usage is TRBJ2-2, with 7 bases aligning to TRBD1. Germline V CDR1 and CDR2: MNHEY, SVGEGT. Unmatched junction bases numbered 11, after V lost 11 bases and J lost 5 bases. This CDR3 region has 14 residues. The CDR3 is CAGGTTGVTGELFF. CDR3 DNA: TGTGCCGGCGGAACAACAGGGGTTACCGGGGAGCTGTTTTTT.

This clonotype appeared a single time. An end of the junction does not agree with germline; a read error may underlie this. V is TRBV9 and J is TRBJ2-7; 14 bases agree with TRBD2. Germline lookup yields CDR1 SGDLS and CDR2 YYNGEE. The CDR3 has 15 amino acids. Here the CDR3 DNA reads TGCGCCAGCAGCTCCGGGACTAGCGGGAGAGACAAGCAGTACTTC. This gives the protein CASSSGTSGRDKQYF. Variable domain in full (rest from reference TRBV9 and TRBJ2-7): DSGVTQTPKHLITATGQRVTLRCSPRSGDLSVYWYQQSLDQGLQFLIQYYNGEERAKGNILERFSAQQFPDLHSELNLSSLELGDSALYFCASSSGTSGRDKQYFGPGTRLTVT.

The gene calls are TRBV24-1 and TRBJ1-2; 7 nucleotides match TRBD1. The CDR3 is made up of 14 amino acids. J lost 2 bases, V lost 6 bases, and 5 bases had no gene match. The germline V gene has CDR1 KGHDR and CDR2 SFDVKD. Here the CDR3 reads CATSSGTENYGYTF. The CDR3 DNA reads as TGTGCCACCAGTTCGGGGACAGAGAACTATGGCTACACCTTC.

This clonotype was found many times. This chain joins TRBV2 and TRBJ2-3; 10 nucleotides match TRBD2. The CDR3 runs 15 residues. Germline V gene data show CDR1 as SNHLY and CDR2 as FYNNEI. Trimming took 4 bases from V and 4 from J; bases not matched to a gene: 5. In DNA, the CDR3 is TGTGCCAGCAGTGCTCGTCTAGCGGGAGCAGATACGCAGTATTTT. Translated, it gives CASSARLAGADTQYF.

This clonotype was seen many times. This CDR3 reads CASSWGGSSYEQYF. The CDR3 DNA sequence: TGTGCCAGCAGTTGGGGCGGGAGCTCCTACGAGCAGTACTTC. The chain carries TRBV27 and TRBJ2-7; TRBD2 aligns across 7 bases. CDR1 and CDR2 (germline): MNHEY, SMNVEV (reference sequence). The CDR3 has 14 amino acids. V lost 4 bases, J lost 0 bases, and 3 bases stayed unmatched.

V gene TRBV3-1 combines with J gene TRBJ2-1; 8 bases are shared with TRBD2. Losses at the gene ends were 0 bases for V and 3 bases for J; bases not matched to a gene: 10. The germline gives CDR1 LGHDT, CDR2 YNNKEL (reference sequence). The CDR3 spans 18 residues. The CDR3 bases are TGTGCCAGCAGCCAAGATTGGGTAGCGGGGAGGGGCTACAATGAGCAGTTCTTC. Translation gives CASSQDWVAGRGYNEQFF.

This clonotype was counted many times. The chain combines TRBV20-1 with TRBJ2-2; D is tentatively TRBD1 or TRBD2 (5 bases each). V gave up 5 bases and J gave up 5 bases, with 15 bases separating them. Germline-derived CDR1 and CDR2 are DFQATT and SNEGSKA (reference sequence). CDR3 length equals 14 residues. The CDR3 loop reads CSAQTGPTTGELFF. For the CDR3, the DNA is TGCAGTGCTCAGACGGGACCGACGACCGGGGAGCTGTTTTTT.

The genes are TRBV29-1 and TRBJ2-7, with D perhaps TRBD2 (6 bases). CDR1 is SQVTM, CDR2 ANQGSEA, per germline. The CDR3 runs to 13 residues. Trimming stripped 0 bases from V and 6 bases from J, with 12 bases between. The chain's CDR3 is CSVEDPGGTEQYF. CDR3 DNA sequence: TGCAGCGTTGAAGATCCCGGGGGTACCGAGCAGTACTTC.

The sample holds a few counts of this clonotype. This chain joins TRBV3-1 and TRBJ1-6; D unresolved. Germline assignment: CDR1 LGHDT and CDR2 YNNKEL (reference sequence). This CDR3 is built from 15 residues. V lost 4 bases and J lost 7, with 14 bases in between. The DNA for the CDR3 is TGTGCCAGCAGCCGTCTCGGAGGGAGCAATTCACCCCTCCACTTT. Translated, it gives CASSRLGGSNSPLHF.

This clonotype was recorded many times. The chain joins TRBV7-2 to TRBJ2-7; 8 bases match TRBD1. This CDR3 is 14 amino acids long. CDR1 is SGHTA, CDR2 FQGNSA, per germline. V shed 9 bases, J shed 3 bases, and the junction held 10 bases outside the gene matches. Here the CDR3 DNA reads TGTGCCAGTAAACTGGGACAGGCCTTCTACGAGCAGTACTTC. Translation: CASKLGQAFYEQYF.

The chain joins TRBV12-3 or TRBV12-4 to TRBJ2-7; D gene unclear. This CDR3 is 13 amino acids long. V was pared by 4 bases and J by 2 bases, with 9 bases between. The CDR3 bases are TGTGCCAGCAGTTCTTCAGTCGCCTACGAGCAGTACTTC. It codes for CASSSSVAYEQYF.

The J gene is TRBJ2-5, the V gene TRBV11-2, with TRBD1 matching over 10 bases. CDR3 length: 16 residues. Per germline, CDR1 SGHAT and CDR2 FQNNGV. V lost 5 bases, J lost 5 bases, and 11 bases stayed unmatched. The CDR3 nucleotides read TGTGCCAGCAGCCCCGGATGGGGACAGGGGACGGAGACCCAGTACTTC. This encodes CASSPGWGQGTETQYF. Using reference TRBV11-2 and TRBJ2-5 for the parts outside the CDR3, the full variable domain is EAGVAQSPRYKIIEKRQSVAFWCNPISGHATLYWYQQILGQGPKLLIQFQNNGVVDDSQLPKDRFSAERLKGVDSTLKIQPAKLEDSAVYLCASSPGWGQGTETQYFGPGTRLLVL.

The gene calls are TRBV27 and TRBJ2-7; tentatively, D is TRBD1 or TRBD2 (5 bases each). The CDR3 spans 13 residues. Per germline, CDR1 MNHEY and CDR2 SMNVEV (reference sequence). V was pared by 8 bases and J by 5 bases, with 16 bases between. The CDR3 region is CASPKGRRNEQYF. In DNA, the CDR3 is TGTGCCAGCCCTAAGGGACGGCGGAACGAGCAGTACTTC.

The chain employs TRBV11-2 and TRBJ1-1, with D uncertain. V gave up 3 bases and J gave up 4 bases, with 27 bases separating them. The CDR3 is 19 amino acids. Germline assignment: CDR1 SGHAT and CDR2 FQNNGV. The CDR3: CASSFPPAVELVWGTEAFF. The CDR3 DNA reads as TGTGCCAGCAGCTTCCCCCCCGCGGTCGAGTTGGTCTGGGGCACTGAAGCTTTCTTT.

This clonotype has more than one count but fewer than ten. The rearrangement joins TRBV6-1 to TRBJ1-5; D is unresolved. The CDR3 is made up of 16 amino acids. CDR1 MNHNS and CDR2 SASEGT come from the germline V gene. V lost 1 base, J lost 0 bases, and 10 bases lay in between. CDR3 nucleotide sequence: TGTGCCAGCAGTGAAGTAGCAGACTCTAGCAATCAGCCCCAGCATTTT. Translating gives CASSEVADSSNQPQHF.

This clonotype has a count of ten or more. The chain combines TRBV20-1 with TRBJ2-7; possibly TRBD1 for D (6 bases). The germline V and J ends were trimmed by 2 bases and 3 bases, with 17 bases remaining between them. Germline V gives CDR1 DFQATT, CDR2 SNEGSKA (reference sequence). The CDR3 extends over 15 amino acids. The CDR3, as DNA: TGCAGTGCTAGACCTCTCAGGGGCGCCCACTACGAGCAGTACTTC. Protein sequence: CSARPLRGAHYEQYF.

The rearrangement joins TRBV6-5 to TRBJ2-3, with TRBD2 matching over 10 bases. The germline V gene has CDR1 MNHEY and CDR2 SVGAGI. The CDR3 extends over 20 amino acids. V trimming: 0 bases; J trimming: 2 bases; junction bases outside the gene matches: 14. The CDR3 nucleotides are TGTGCCAGCAGTTACTCATCGCTAGCGGGAGATGGGGGGTACACAGATACGCAGTATTTT. This codes for CASSYSSLAGDGGYTDTQYF.

This clonotype was counted many times. The chain combines TRBV6-1 with TRBJ2-7, with a possible D match to TRBD1 (6 bases). CDR1 and CDR2 from the germline V gene are MNHNS and SASEGT. This CDR3 has 13 amino acids. Trimming cost V 6 bases and J 4 bases, with 13 bases left between them. The CDR3 DNA reads as TGTGCCAGCAGCTTTATAACAGGGTACGAGCAGTACTTC. Translating it yields CASSFITGYEQYF.

The V and J genes are TRBV7-2 and TRBJ2-7; TRBD2 matches at 10 bases. The germline CDR1 and CDR2 sequences are SGHTA and FQGNSA. V lost 5 bases to trimming and J lost 5 bases; unmatched junction nucleotides: 9. CDR3 length: 15 amino acids. The CDR3 nucleotides are TGTGCCAGCAGCGTGGGTAGCGGGGGGCCTGACGAGCAGTACTTC. Residues: CASSVGSGGPDEQYF.

This clonotype was seen many times. The gene calls are TRBV5-1 and TRBJ2-1; 7 nucleotides align to TRBD2. Germline V gene sequence: CDR1 SGHRS, CDR2 YFSETQ. J was trimmed by 6 bases and V by 2 bases; bases with no gene match: 5. The CDR3 extends over 14 amino acids. The CDR3 reads CASSLAGRSNEQFF. In DNA, the CDR3 is TGCGCCAGCAGCTTAGCGGGAAGGAGCAATGAGCAGTTCTTC. The full variable domain, with the rest looked up from reference TRBV5-1 and TRBJ2-1, is KAGVTQTPRYLIKTRGQQVTLSCSPISGHRSVSWYQQTPGQGLQFLFEYFSETQRNKGNFPGRFSGRQFSNSRSEMNVSTLELGDSALYLCASSLAGRSNEQFFGPGTRLTVL.